The subject of this entry is one T cell receptor (beta chain). The germline gives CDR1 LNHDA, CDR2 SQIVND (reference sequence). V lost 5 bases to trimming and J lost 5 bases; unmatched junction nucleotides: 13. The CDR3 loop spans 18 amino acids. The sample belongs to a study of control samples from healthy donors and cancer patients. Measured with immunoSEQ multiplex PCR; TCRdb has only the in-frame clones, and not every one. Of over 150,000 clones in the sample, 85% to 95% were seen once. The receptor comes from a man between 18 and 35 years old in good health. Sequencing was carried out using blood. The V call is TRBV19, the J call TRBJ2-2; 11 bases agree with TRBD1. CDR3: CASSLIPDRGRGTGELFF. Written as DNA, the CDR3 is TGTGCCAGTAGTCTCATCCCGGACAGGGGGCGCGGAACCGGGGAGCTGTTTTTT. Full variable domain (outside the CDR3, taken from reference TRBV19 and TRBJ2-2): DGGITQSPKYLFRKEGQNVTLSCEQNLNHDAMYWYRQDPGQGLRLIYYSQIVNDFQKGDIAEGYSVSREKKESFPLTVTSAQKNPTAFYLCASSLIPDRGRGTGELFFGEGSRLTVL.